This TCR beta chain was found in a study of CD8 T cells in Susac syndrome. Study findings and constraints: Clonal expansion was not observed in the Susac syndrome CD4+ T cell repertoires.

The V end was cut by 1 base, the J end by 7 bases, with 5 bases between. The CDR3 loop spans 11 amino acids. Germline CDR1 MGHDK, CDR2 SYGVNS. To note about this clonotype: As yet, its antigen is unknown.

While CD8+ and CD4+ T cells were isolated negatively, TEMRA cells were enriched by FACS. Reverse transcription of about 0.5 to 1 ug RNA used random hexamers. The authors amplified TCR beta CDR3 across 54 Vbeta and 13 Jbeta using immunoSEQ multiplex PCR. TCRdb analysed the immunoSEQ multiplex PCR reads with MiXCR anew, one entry per CDR3 protein. The data hold about 120,000 distinct CDR3 sequences, with 95% to 96% observed a single time. Specimen: CD4+ T cells from PBMCs. This clonotype was obtained from a human donor with Susac syndrome. This chain uses TRBV25-1 with TRBJ2-7; D not certain. CDR3 nucleotide sequence: TGTGCCAGCAGTGAATCAAGGGAGCAGTACTTC. Amino acids: CASSESREQYF.